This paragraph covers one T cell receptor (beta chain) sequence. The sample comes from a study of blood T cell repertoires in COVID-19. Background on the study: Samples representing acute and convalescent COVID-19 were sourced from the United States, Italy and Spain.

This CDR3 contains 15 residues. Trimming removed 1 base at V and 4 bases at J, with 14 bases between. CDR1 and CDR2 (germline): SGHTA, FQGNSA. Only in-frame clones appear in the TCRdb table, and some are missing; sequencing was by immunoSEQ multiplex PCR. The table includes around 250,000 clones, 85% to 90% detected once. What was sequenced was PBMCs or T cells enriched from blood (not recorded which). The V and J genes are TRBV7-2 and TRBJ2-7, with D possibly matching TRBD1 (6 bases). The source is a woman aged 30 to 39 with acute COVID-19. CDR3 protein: CASSLGRGRLYEQYF. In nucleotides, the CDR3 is TGTGCCAGCAGCTTAGGCAGGGGACGTCTTTACGAGCAGTACTTC.